A selection of T cell receptor beta chains follows, all from one sample in a study of shared clonotypes between healthy human individuals. Some clones are missing from TCRdb's copy, which holds only in-frame ones; the method was immunoSEQ multiplex PCR. The sample contains some 580,000 clones, around 97% of which appear only once. Sequencing was carried out using naive CD4+ T cells sorted from blood. Source of these receptors: a woman in her twenties or thirties in good health. Both conserved end residues are part of each CDR3. The order of the fields is D gene, J gene, V gene, clone size, CDR3 DNA, CDR3 protein. A D gene is named only where the DNA matches it firmly. Size tells how often a clone was seen (once, few, many) or the class of an expanded clone, and some rows leave it out.

>TRBD1|TRBJ1-1|TRBV18|.
TGTGCCAGCTCCATTGGGACAGACACTGAAGCTTTCTTT
CASSIGTDTEAFF
>.|TRBJ2-3|TRBV11-2|.
TGTGCCAGCAGCTTCGCTGCGACGGAAGATACGCAGTATTTT
CASSFAATEDTQYF
>.|TRBJ2-1|TRBV18|.
TGTGCCAGCTCACCACCCGGTCAGGATTACTCCTACAATGAGCAGTTCTTC
CASSPPGQDYSYNEQFF
>.|TRBJ1-2|TRBV28|.
TGTGCCAGCAGGTTCCTGCAGGGGTACACCTTC
CASRFLQGYTF
>.|TRBJ2-6|TRBV5-1|.
TGCGCCAGCAGCTCCGGACAGGGCGGGGGCTCTGGGGCCAACGTCCTGACTTTC
CASSSGQGGGSGANVLTF
>.|TRBJ1-1|TRBV2|.
TGTGCCAGCAGTGACTTACCAAACACTGAAGCTTTCTTT
CASSDLPNTEAFF
>TRBD2|TRBJ2-7|TRBV18|.
TGTGCCAGCTCAAGGGTAGCGGGAGCCAGCTCCTACGAGCAGTACTTC
CASSRVAGASSYEQYF
>.|TRBJ2-1|TRBV11-2|.
TGTGCCAGCAGCTTAGCCTACAATGCCCCCTTCAATGAGCAGTTCTTC
CASSLAYNAPFNEQFF
>TRBD1|TRBJ2-1|TRBV18|once
TGTGCCAGCTCACCGGGACAGACTATCAATGAGCAGTTCTTC
CASSPGQTINEQFF
>.|TRBJ2-7|TRBV27|.
TGTGCCAGCAGTTTAGGGTCGGGTTACGAGCAGTACTTC
CASSLGSGYEQYF
>.|TRBJ1-1|TRBV5-1|.
TGCGCCAGCAGCCCCCTGTCCCTGTCGGACACTGAAGCTTTCTTT
CASSPLSLSDTEAFF
>.|TRBJ1-5|TRBV2|.
TGTGCCAGCAGTGAGGTTCCCTATAGCAATCAGCCCCAGCATTTT
CASSEVPYSNQPQHF
>.|TRBJ1-1|TRBV28|.
TGTGCCAGCTGGGGGGCCTTGAACACTGAAGCTTTCTTT
CASWGALNTEAFF
>.|TRBJ2-1|TRBV4-1|.
TGCGCCAGCAGCCCCCTTGGACTTCTGGCTGAGCAGTTCTTC
CASSPLGLLAEQFF
>.|TRBJ1-1|TRBV27|.
TGTGCCAGCAGTTTTGGCTCGTCCCGGGACACTGAAGCTTTCTTT
CASSFGSSRDTEAFF
>.|TRBJ2-7|TRBV25-1|.
TGTGCCAGCAGTGCACGGCAGAGCTCCTACGAGCAGTACTTC
CASSARQSSYEQYF
>.|TRBJ1-5|TRBV28|.
TGTGCCAGCAGTTTGGGGTCTCAGCCCCAGCATTTT
CASSLGSQPQHF
>.|TRBJ2-3|TRBV5-5|.
TGTGCCAGCAGCTTGATTCTTGCTAGGGGCACAGATACGCAGTATTTT
CASSLILARGTDTQYF
>TRBD1|TRBJ2-7|TRBV6-1|.
TGTGCCAGCAGTGAGATGACAGGGATCTCCTACGAGCAGTACTTC
CASSEMTGISYEQYF
>.|TRBJ2-7|TRBV10-2|.
TGCGCCAGCAGTGCCCCCCGAGTGGGAGAGCAGTACTTC
CASSAPRVGEQYF
>TRBD1|TRBJ2-7|TRBV13|.
TGTGCCAGCAGCCTTACAGGGGGCCGCTTCTCCTACGAGCAGTACTTC
CASSLTGGRFSYEQYF
>.|TRBJ2-7|TRBV5-4|.
TGTGCCAGCAGCTTGGTTCGGGACTCCTACGAGCAGTACTTC
CASSLVRDSYEQYF
>TRBD2|TRBJ2-3|TRBV7-3|.
TGTGCCAGCTCGGCTTATGGAAAGGGCGGGAGGACAGATACGCAGTATTTT
CASSAYGKGGRTDTQYF
>TRBD2|TRBJ2-3|TRBV7-9|.
TGTGCCAGCAAGCGGGGGCGGACGCAGTATTTT
CASKRGRTQYF
>TRBD2|TRBJ2-3|TRBV7-8|once
TGTGCCAGCAGCTTAGGGACTAGCGGGAGCACAGATACGCAGTATTTT
CASSLGTSGSTDTQYF
>.|TRBJ1-3|TRBV15|once
TGTGCCACCAGCAGAGATGGCGCCGGCCATCTCTCTGGAAACACCATATATTTT
CATSRDGAGHLSGNTIYF
>TRBD1|TRBJ2-7|TRBV28|.
TGTGCCAGCAGTCCTACGGACAGGGAACCGGGCGAGCAGTACTTC
CASSPTDREPGEQYF
>TRBD1|TRBJ2-5|TRBV9|.
TGTGCCAGCAGCGGTCAGGGGGCTGGGGAGACCCAGTACTTC
CASSGQGAGETQYF
>TRBD2|TRBJ2-1|TRBV10-1|.
TGCGCCAGCAGTGAGATGGCTAGCGGGGACTTTAATGAGCAGTTCTTC
CASSEMASGDFNEQFF
>.|TRBJ1-2|TRBV2|.
TGTGCCAGCAGCGAATTCGACAGTTATGGCTACACCTTC
CASSEFDSYGYTF
>.|TRBJ2-7|TRBV5-4|once
TGTGCCAGCAGCCAGCGGCGCACCGGCTCCTACGAGCAGTACTTC
CASSQRRTGSYEQYF
>TRBD1|TRBJ2-7|TRBV5-7|.
TGTGCCAGCAGCTTGTGTCAGGGGGCCTGCGAGCAGTACTTC
CASSLCQGACEQYF
>.|TRBJ2-3|TRBV10-1|.
TGCGCCAGCAGTGGAACCGAGGGACTTACGCAGTATTTT
CASSGTEGLTQYF
>.|TRBJ1-1|TRBV2|.
TGTGCCAGCAGTGAACTTGAGGGGGCTTTCTTT
CASSELEGAFF
>.|TRBJ2-2|TRBV5-4|.
TGTGCCAGCAGCTTCCCTAGGGGATTGAACACCGGGGAGCTGTTTTTT
CASSFPRGLNTGELFF
>TRBD2|TRBJ2-2|TRBV5-1|.
TGCGCCAGCAGCTTGAAAACAGGGCTTTATGTGGAGAGGACGCGGGAGGTGAGCGGGGAGCTGTTTTTT
CASSLKTGLYVERTREVSGELFF
>TRBD1|TRBJ1-3|TRBV7-9|.
TGTGCCAGCAGCAGTACCGGGACAGTGTCTTTTATCTCTGGAAACACCATATATTTT
CASSSTGTVSFISGNTIYF
>.|TRBJ2-6|TRBV5-4|once
TGTGCCAGCAGCTTCTTCGGGACCCGATTCTCTGGGGCCAACGTCCTGACTTTC
CASSFFGTRFSGANVLTF
>.|TRBJ1-1|TRBV19|.
TGTGCCAGTAGTACTCACCCGGCCCCTGAAGCTTTCTTT
CASSTHPAPEAFF
>TRBD1|TRBJ1-4|TRBV6-5|.
TGTGCCAGCAGTTCCGGGACAGGGACTCGGTCGGGACTGTTTTTT
CASSSGTGTRSGLFF
>.|TRBJ1-1|TRBV27|once
TGTGCCAGCAGTTTATCAGGGAGGAAGAACACTGAAGCTTTCTTT
CASSLSGRKNTEAFF
>.|TRBJ1-1|TRBV5-1|.
TGCGCCAGCAGCTCCCCGGGACTGATGAACACTGAAGCTTTCTTT
CASSSPGLMNTEAFF
>TRBD1|TRBJ2-5|TRBV28|.
TGTGCCAGCAGTCCCCATTACCGGGACAGGGGGAAGACCCAGTACTTC
CASSPHYRDRGKTQYF
>TRBD1|TRBJ2-1|TRBV2|.
TGTGCCAGCAGTACAGGGGTAAGTGAGCAGTTCTTC
CASSTGVSEQFF
>TRBD2|TRBJ2-7|TRBV18|.
TGTGCCAGCTCACGCGCGGGAGTCACGAGCTACGAGCAGTACTTC
CASSRAGVTSYEQYF
>.|TRBJ2-1|TRBV5-1|.
TGCGCCAGCAGCTTGGTTTCGTGGGGCAGTAGGGGCCATGAGCAGTTCTTC
CASSLVSWGSRGHEQFF
>.|TRBJ1-1|TRBV10-3|.
TGTGCCATCAGGCCACAGGGTATGAACACTGAAGCTTTCTTT
CAIRPQGMNTEAFF
>TRBD1|TRBJ1-2|TRBV5-4|.
TGTGCCAGCAGCCCAGGGGGCCGGGGCTATGGCTACACCTTC
CASSPGGRGYGYTF
>.|TRBJ2-2|TRBV19|.
TGTGCCAGTAGTATAGAGGGCGAGGCGGGGGAGCTGTTTTTT
CASSIEGEAGELFF
>.|TRBJ1-5|TRBV18|.
TGTGCCAGCTCACCACCGGATCAGCCCCAGCATTTT
CASSPPDQPQHF
>TRBD1|TRBJ1-2|TRBV28|once
TGTGCCAGCAGTCAGACGACAGGGGGGATCTATGGCTACACCTTC
CASSQTTGGIYGYTF
>TRBD1|TRBJ1-4|TRBV28|.
TGTGCCAGCAGTTTTACGTGGGACAGACCAAATGAAAAACTGTTTTTT
CASSFTWDRPNEKLFF
>TRBD2|TRBJ2-7|TRBV9|.
TGTGCCAGCAAGCGAAGCGGGGGTCACTACGAGCAGTACTTC
CASKRSGGHYEQYF
>.|TRBJ2-2|TRBV2|.
TGTGCCAGCAGTGAGGCCAGACAAACCGGGGAGCTGTTTTTT
CASSEARQTGELFF
>TRBD1|TRBJ2-2|TRBV7-9|.
TGTGCCAGCAGCACATCCTGGACAGGGGTGAGCACCGGGGAGCTGTTTTTT
CASSTSWTGVSTGELFF
>.|TRBJ1-5|TRBV7-3|.
TGTGCCAGCAGCTTATTTGATGGTCAGCCCCAGCATTTT
CASSLFDGQPQHF
>.|TRBJ1-2|TRBV28|.
TGTGCCAGCAGTTTTTCGGGGCGCCTAGGCTACACCTTC
CASSFSGRLGYTF
>.|TRBJ1-4|TRBV29-1|.
TGCAGCGTTAAGAGGGGGACTGCAACTAATGAAAAACTGTTTTTT
CSVKRGTATNEKLFF
>.|TRBJ1-1|TRBV5-1|.
TGCGCCAGCAAAATGGGGATGAACACTGAAGCTTTCTTT
CASKMGMNTEAFF